Given below is one T cell receptor beta chain in context. Here immunoSEQ multiplex PCR was the method, and the copy in TCRdb shows in-frame clones only, minus some. Of 200,000 to 250,000 clones listed, roughly nine tenths are singletons. This sample is part of a study of blood T cell repertoires in COVID-19. The overall study: Resolution of symptoms, clearance, or two negative PCRs was present in recovered Cohort 3 donors. Nucleic acid was either cDNA or gDNA, and it came from T cells, B-cell-depleted T cells, or PBMCs.

Individuals aged roughly 18 to 95 years were recruited from fewer than 25 US areas. Trimming took off 7 bases at V and 2 bases at J, with 20 bases between the two ends. CDR3 length: 15 residues. The germline CDR1 and CDR2 sequences are SQVTM and ANQGSEA. The specimen sequenced was PBMCs or T cells enriched from blood (not recorded which). The receptor comes from a woman between 45 and 60 years old in a cohort exposed to, infected with or recovered from COVID-19 (not recorded which). V usage is TRBV29-1 and J usage is TRBJ1-1, with D unresolved. The CDR3 DNA reads as TGCAGCGCCCCAGCCACGTCTACAGTTAACACTGAAGCTTTCTTT. Amino acid sequence: CSAPATSTVNTEAFF.